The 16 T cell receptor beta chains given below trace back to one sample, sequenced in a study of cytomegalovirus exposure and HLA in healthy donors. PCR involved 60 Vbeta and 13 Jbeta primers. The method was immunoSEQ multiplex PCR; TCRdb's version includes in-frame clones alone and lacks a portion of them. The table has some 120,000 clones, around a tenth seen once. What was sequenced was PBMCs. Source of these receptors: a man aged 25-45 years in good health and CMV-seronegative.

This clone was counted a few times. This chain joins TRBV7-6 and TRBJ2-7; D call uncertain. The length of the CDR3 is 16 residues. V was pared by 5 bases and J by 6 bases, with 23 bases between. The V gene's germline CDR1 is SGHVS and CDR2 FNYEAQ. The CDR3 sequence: CASSPPLATLFVEQYF. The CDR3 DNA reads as TGTGCCAGCAGCCCACCGTTGGCCACGCTTTTTGTCGAGCAGTACTTC.

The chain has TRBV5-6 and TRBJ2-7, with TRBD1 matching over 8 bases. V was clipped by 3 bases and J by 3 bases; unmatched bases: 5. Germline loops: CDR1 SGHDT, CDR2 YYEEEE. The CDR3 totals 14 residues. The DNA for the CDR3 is TGTGCCAGCAGCTCCGGACAGGGCTACTACGAGCAGTACTTC. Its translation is CASSSGQGYYEQYF.

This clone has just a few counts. The CDR3 DNA reads as TGTGCCAGCAGAGTGAAGACAGGACTCCACGAGCAGTACTTC. Amino acid sequence: CASRVKTGLHEQYF. The genes are TRBV7-2 and TRBJ2-7; TRBD1 might be the D (6 bases). Trimming shortened V by 6 bases and J by 5 bases, and 17 bases separated the two germline ends. Germline V gene lookup returns CDR1 SGHTA and CDR2 FQGNSA. CDR3 size: 14 residues.

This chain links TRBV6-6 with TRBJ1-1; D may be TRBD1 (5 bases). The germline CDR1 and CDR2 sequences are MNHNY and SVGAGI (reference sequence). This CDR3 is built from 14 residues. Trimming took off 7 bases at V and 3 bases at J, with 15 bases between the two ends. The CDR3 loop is CASIYDSGYTEAFF. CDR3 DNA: TGTGCCAGCATCTACGACTCAGGGTACACTGAAGCTTTCTTT.

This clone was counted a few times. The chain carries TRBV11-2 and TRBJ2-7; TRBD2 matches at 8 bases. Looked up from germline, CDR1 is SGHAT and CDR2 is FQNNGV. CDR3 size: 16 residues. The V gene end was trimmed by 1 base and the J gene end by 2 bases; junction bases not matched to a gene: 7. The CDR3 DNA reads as TGTGCCAGCAGCTTAGCGCGGCTAGCGGGTACCTACGAGCAGTACTTC. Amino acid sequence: CASSLARLAGTYEQYF.

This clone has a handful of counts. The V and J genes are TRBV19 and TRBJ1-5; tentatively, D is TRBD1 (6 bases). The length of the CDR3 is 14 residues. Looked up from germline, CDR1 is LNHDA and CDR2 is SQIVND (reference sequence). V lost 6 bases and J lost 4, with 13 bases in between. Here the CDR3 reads CASRPWTENQPQHF. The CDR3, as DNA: TGTGCCAGTAGGCCATGGACAGAGAATCAGCCCCAGCATTTT.

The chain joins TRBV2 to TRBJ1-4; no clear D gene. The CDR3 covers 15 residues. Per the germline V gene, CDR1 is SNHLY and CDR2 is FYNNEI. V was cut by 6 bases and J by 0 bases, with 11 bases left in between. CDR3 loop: CASSSLGATNEKLFF. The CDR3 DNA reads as TGTGCCAGCAGCTCCCTCGGGGCAACTAATGAAAAACTGTTTTTT.

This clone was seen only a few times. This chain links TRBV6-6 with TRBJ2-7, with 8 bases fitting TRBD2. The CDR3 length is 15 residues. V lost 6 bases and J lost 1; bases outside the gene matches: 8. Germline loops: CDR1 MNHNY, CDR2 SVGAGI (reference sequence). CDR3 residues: CASRAGTSASYEQYF. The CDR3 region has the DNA TGTGCCAGCAGGGCCGGGACTAGTGCTTCCTACGAGCAGTACTTC.

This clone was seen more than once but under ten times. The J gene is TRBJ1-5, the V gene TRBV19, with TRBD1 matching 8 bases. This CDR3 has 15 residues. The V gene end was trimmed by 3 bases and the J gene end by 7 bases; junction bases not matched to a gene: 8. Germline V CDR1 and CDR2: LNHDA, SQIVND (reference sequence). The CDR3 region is CASSIGTGTSQPQHF. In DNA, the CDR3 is TGTGCCAGTAGTATCGGGACAGGAACGTCCCAGCCCCAGCATTTT. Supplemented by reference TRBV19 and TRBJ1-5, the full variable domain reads DGGITQSPKYLFRKEGQNVTLSCEQNLNHDAMYWYRQDPGQGLRLIYYSQIVNDFQKGDIAEGYSVSREKKESFPLTVTSAQKNPTAFYLCASSIGTGTSQPQHFGDGTRLSIL.

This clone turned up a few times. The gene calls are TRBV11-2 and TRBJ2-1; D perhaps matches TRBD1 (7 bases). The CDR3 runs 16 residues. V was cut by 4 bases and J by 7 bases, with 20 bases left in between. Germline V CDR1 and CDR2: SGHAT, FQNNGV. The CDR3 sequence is CASSSKGAGRWNEQFF. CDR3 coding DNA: TGTGCCAGCAGCTCGAAGGGGGCAGGGAGGTGGAATGAGCAGTTCTTC.

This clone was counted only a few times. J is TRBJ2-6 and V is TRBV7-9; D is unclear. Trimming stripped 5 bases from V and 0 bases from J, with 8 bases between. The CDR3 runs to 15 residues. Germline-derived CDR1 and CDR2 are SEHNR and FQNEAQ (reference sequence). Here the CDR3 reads CASSLSNSGANVLTF. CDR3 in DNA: TGTGCCAGCAGCCTCTCTAACTCTGGGGCCAACGTCCTGACTTTC.

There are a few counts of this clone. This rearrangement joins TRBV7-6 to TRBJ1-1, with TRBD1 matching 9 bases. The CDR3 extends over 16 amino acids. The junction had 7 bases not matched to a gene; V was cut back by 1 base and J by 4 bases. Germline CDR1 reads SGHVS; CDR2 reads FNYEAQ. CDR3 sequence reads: CASSLGRQGGSTEAFF. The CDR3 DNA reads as TGTGCCAGCAGCTTAGGGCGACAGGGGGGGAGCACTGAAGCTTTCTTT.

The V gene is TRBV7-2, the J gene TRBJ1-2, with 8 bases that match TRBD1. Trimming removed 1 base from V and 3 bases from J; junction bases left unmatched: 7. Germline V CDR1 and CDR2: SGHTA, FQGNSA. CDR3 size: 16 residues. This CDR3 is CASSLDGTGTYYGYTF. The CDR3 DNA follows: TGTGCCAGCAGCTTAGATGGGACAGGTACCTACTATGGCTACACCTTC.

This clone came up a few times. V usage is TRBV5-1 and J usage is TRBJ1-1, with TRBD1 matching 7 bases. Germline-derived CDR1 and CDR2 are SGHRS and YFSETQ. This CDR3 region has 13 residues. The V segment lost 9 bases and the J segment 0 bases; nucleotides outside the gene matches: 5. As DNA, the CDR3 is TGCGCCACCAGGGACAGTTTGAACACTGAAGCTTTCTTT. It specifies CATRDSLNTEAFF. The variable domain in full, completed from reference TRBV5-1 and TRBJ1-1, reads KAGVTQTPRYLIKTRGQQVTLSCSPISGHRSVSWYQQTPGQGLQFLFEYFSETQRNKGNFPGRFSGRQFSNSRSEMNVSTLELGDSALYLCATRDSLNTEAFFGQGTRLTVV.

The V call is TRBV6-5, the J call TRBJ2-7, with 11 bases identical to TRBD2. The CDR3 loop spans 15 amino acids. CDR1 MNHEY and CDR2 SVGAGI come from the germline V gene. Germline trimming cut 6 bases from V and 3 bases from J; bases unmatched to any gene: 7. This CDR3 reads CASSPGTSGGYEQYF. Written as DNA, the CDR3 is TGTGCCAGCAGCCCCGGGACTAGCGGCGGCTACGAGCAGTACTTC.

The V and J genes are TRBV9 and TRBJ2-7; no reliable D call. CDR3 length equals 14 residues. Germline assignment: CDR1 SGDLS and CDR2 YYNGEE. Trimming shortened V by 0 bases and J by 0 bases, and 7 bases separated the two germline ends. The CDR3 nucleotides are TGTGCCAGCAGCGTAGACTCCCACTCCTACGAGCAGTACTTC. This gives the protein CASSVDSHSYEQYF.